These T cell receptor beta chains were read from a single sample in a study of cytomegalovirus exposure and HLA in healthy donors. TCRdb's copy holds only in-frame clones and misses some; the assay was immunoSEQ multiplex PCR. The sample has around 180,000 clones, roughly 80% seen once. The sample comprised PBMCs. The receptors derive from a man aged 25 to 40 in good health and CMV-seropositive. The conserved cysteine and the conserved F or W are not part of the CDR3 here.

V gene,J gene,CDR3 protein
TRBV11-2,TRBJ2-7,ASSPGTSGRRSSYEQY
TRBV5-6,TRBJ1-1,ASSTDRGWTEAF
TRBV5-1,TRBJ2-4,ASSSVTGGLAKNIQY
TRBV4-2,TRBJ2-7,ASSQEVAGGSYEQY
TRBV6-5,TRBJ2-5,ASKPPRREETQY
TRBV4-3,TRBJ2-5,ASSQDRAAEETQY
TRBV6-1,TRBJ2-1,ASRSGDRGYNEQF
TRBV6-6,TRBJ1-3,ASSYPTGAGNTIY
TRBV6-5,TRBJ2-1,ASSQGTLYNEQF
TRBV18,TRBJ1-3,ASSQTGQALSGNTIY
TRBV28,TRBJ2-7,ASRPSGTLYYEQY
TRBV19,TRBJ1-1,ASSIDPPKAF
TRBV28,TRBJ1-1,ASSLWVRANTEAF